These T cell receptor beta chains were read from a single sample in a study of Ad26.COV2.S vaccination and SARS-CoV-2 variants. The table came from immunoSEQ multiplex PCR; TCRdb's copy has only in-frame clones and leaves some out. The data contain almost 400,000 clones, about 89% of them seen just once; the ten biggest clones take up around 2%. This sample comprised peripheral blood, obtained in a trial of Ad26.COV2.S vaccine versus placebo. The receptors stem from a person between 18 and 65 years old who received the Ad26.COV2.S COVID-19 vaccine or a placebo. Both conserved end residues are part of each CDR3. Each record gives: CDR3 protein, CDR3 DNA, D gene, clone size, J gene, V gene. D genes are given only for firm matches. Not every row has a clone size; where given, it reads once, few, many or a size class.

CDR3 protein: CSASWSASSYEQYF
CDR3 DNA: TGCAGTGCTAGTTGGTCTGCGAGCTCCTACGAGCAGTACTTC
D gene: .
clone size: once
J gene: TRBJ2-7
V gene: TRBV20-1

CDR3 protein: CASSTDREGGYTF
CDR3 DNA: TGTGCCAGCAGCACGGACAGGGAGGGGGGCTACACCTTC
D gene: TRBD1
clone size: .
J gene: TRBJ1-2
V gene: TRBV7-8

CDR3 protein: CASSQDMGAGSGNTIYF
CDR3 DNA: TGTGCCAGCAGCCAAGATATGGGGGCCGGCTCTGGAAACACCATATATTTT
D gene: .
clone size: few
J gene: TRBJ1-3
V gene: TRBV4-2

CDR3 protein: CASSSRTVGTEAFF
CDR3 DNA: TGTGCCAGCAGCTCCAGGACGGTGGGCACTGAAGCTTTCTTT
D gene: .
clone size: .
J gene: TRBJ1-1
V gene: TRBV13

CDR3 protein: CASSSQGLNTDTQYF
CDR3 DNA: TGTGCCAGCAGTTCGCAGGGGTTGAACACAGATACGCAGTATTTT
D gene: .
clone size: .
J gene: TRBJ2-3
V gene: TRBV6-5

CDR3 protein: CASSMTGGVGAGELFF
CDR3 DNA: TGTGCCAGCAGTATGACAGGGGGCGTAGGGGCCGGGGAGCTGTTTTTT
D gene: TRBD1
clone size: .
J gene: TRBJ2-2
V gene: TRBV25-1

CDR3 protein: CATHRQPYEQYF
CDR3 DNA: TGTGCCACCCACCGGCAACCCTACGAGCAGTACTTC
D gene: .
clone size: .
J gene: TRBJ2-7
V gene: TRBV28

CDR3 protein: CATSRDGATQYF
CDR3 DNA: TGTGCCACCAGCAGAGATGGGGCAACCCAGTACTTC
D gene: .
clone size: .
J gene: TRBJ2-5
V gene: TRBV15

CDR3 protein: CASSEWEGSGEKLFF
CDR3 DNA: TGTGCCAGCAGTGAATGGGAGGGGTCGGGCGAAAAACTGTTTTTT
D gene: .
clone size: .
J gene: TRBJ1-4
V gene: TRBV6-1

CDR3 protein: CASSPSGELFF
CDR3 DNA: TGTGCCAGCAGCCCCTCCGGGGAGCTGTTTTTT
D gene: .
clone size: .
J gene: TRBJ2-2
V gene: TRBV11-2

CDR3 protein: CASSQDRGSEQFF
CDR3 DNA: TGCGCCAGCAGCCAAGACAGGGGGAGTGAGCAGTTCTTC
D gene: TRBD1
clone size: once
J gene: TRBJ2-1
V gene: TRBV4-3

CDR3 protein: CASSDPNSPLHF
CDR3 DNA: TGTGCCAGCAGTGACCCTAATTCACCCCTCCACTTT
D gene: .
clone size: few
J gene: TRBJ1-6
V gene: TRBV28

CDR3 protein: CASSSKNYNEQFF
CDR3 DNA: TGTGCCAGCAGTTCGAAGAACTACAATGAGCAGTTCTTC
D gene: .
clone size: .
J gene: TRBJ2-1
V gene: TRBV6-2/TRBV6-3

CDR3 protein: CASSLPSEEETQYF
CDR3 DNA: TGTGCCAGCAGCTTGCCCAGCGAGGAAGAGACCCAGTACTTC
D gene: .
clone size: .
J gene: TRBJ2-5
V gene: TRBV5-4

CDR3 protein: CASSGRGYEQYF
CDR3 DNA: TGTGCCAGTAGTGGCAGGGGCTACGAGCAGTACTTC
D gene: .
clone size: .
J gene: TRBJ2-7
V gene: TRBV19

CDR3 protein: CASSLAQSPTEAFF
CDR3 DNA: TGTGCCAGCAGCTTAGCACAGTCCCCCACTGAAGCTTTCTTT
D gene: .
clone size: once
J gene: TRBJ1-1
V gene: TRBV7-2

CDR3 protein: CASRGLVGNTGELFF
CDR3 DNA: TGTGCCAGCAGGGGACTAGTAGGGAACACCGGGGAGCTGTTTTTT
D gene: TRBD2
clone size: .
J gene: TRBJ2-2
V gene: TRBV28

CDR3 protein: CASSRRDAGRGYTF
CDR3 DNA: TGTGCCAGCAGCCGCCGGGACGCCGGGCGTGGCTACACCTTC
D gene: .
clone size: .
J gene: TRBJ1-2
V gene: TRBV3-1/TRBV3-2

CDR3 protein: CASSFGGELFF
CDR3 DNA: TGTGCCAGCAGTTTTGGCGGGGAGCTGTTTTTT
D gene: .
clone size: once
J gene: TRBJ2-2
V gene: TRBV12-3/TRBV12-4

CDR3 protein: CASSIGGQGETQYF
CDR3 DNA: TGTGCCAGTAGTATAGGGGGACAGGGGGAGACCCAGTACTTC
D gene: TRBD1
clone size: .
J gene: TRBJ2-5
V gene: TRBV19

CDR3 protein: CASSLDGIAYEQYF
CDR3 DNA: TGCGCCAGCAGCTTGGACGGAATCGCCTACGAGCAGTACTTC
D gene: .
clone size: once
J gene: TRBJ2-7
V gene: TRBV5-1

CDR3 protein: CASSKREGKNEQFF
CDR3 DNA: TGTGCCAGCTCAAAGCGGGAGGGGAAGAATGAGCAGTTCTTC
D gene: TRBD2
clone size: once
J gene: TRBJ2-1
V gene: TRBV7-2

CDR3 protein: CASSVGENSYNEQFF
CDR3 DNA: TGTGCCAGCAGCGTAGGGGAGAACTCCTACAATGAGCAGTTCTTC
D gene: .
clone size: .
J gene: TRBJ2-1
V gene: TRBV9

CDR3 protein: CASSLDGRQGVGGYTF
CDR3 DNA: TGTGCCAGCAGCTTAGATGGGCGGCAGGGGGTAGGTGGCTACACCTTC
D gene: TRBD1
clone size: .
J gene: TRBJ1-2
V gene: TRBV7-2

CDR3 protein: CASSSRRLSYEQYF
CDR3 DNA: TGTGCCAGCAGCTCGAGACGGCTCTCCTACGAGCAGTACTTC
D gene: .
clone size: .
J gene: TRBJ2-7
V gene: TRBV7-9

CDR3 protein: CASSSLGNTGELFF
CDR3 DNA: TGTGCCAGCAGCTCACTTGGCAACACCGGGGAGCTGTTTTTT
D gene: .
clone size: .
J gene: TRBJ2-2
V gene: TRBV5-8